The clone carrying this TCR beta chain appeared a single time. As yet, its antigen is unknown. The sample originates from a study of T cell responses to AZD1222 COVID-19 vaccine. V lost 0 bases to trimming and J lost 6 bases; unmatched junction nucleotides: 4. Germline lookup yields CDR1 SGHRS and CDR2 YFSETQ. The CDR3 has 15 residues. Data came from immunoSEQ multiplex PCR; TCRdb stores just in-frame clones and leaves some out. This table has more than 120,000 clones, 90% appearing once. Overall study results and limits: Baseline seropositivity occurred in only six AZD1222 recipients. Clonal diversity was possibly underestimated; the donors were predominantly white British and more often female.

Second-dose intervals of approximately 4 or approximately 12 weeks were pooled. This rearrangement joins TRBV5-1 to TRBJ2-7; 12 positions agree with TRBD1. The sequencing used peripheral blood, collected 28 days after the second AZD1222 dose. The source of this sequence is an adult who received the AZD1222 COVID-19 vaccine. CDR3 in DNA: TGCGCCAGCAGCTTGGGAGGGACAGGGGGCTCCGAGCAGTACTTC. It is translated as CASSLGGTGGSEQYF.